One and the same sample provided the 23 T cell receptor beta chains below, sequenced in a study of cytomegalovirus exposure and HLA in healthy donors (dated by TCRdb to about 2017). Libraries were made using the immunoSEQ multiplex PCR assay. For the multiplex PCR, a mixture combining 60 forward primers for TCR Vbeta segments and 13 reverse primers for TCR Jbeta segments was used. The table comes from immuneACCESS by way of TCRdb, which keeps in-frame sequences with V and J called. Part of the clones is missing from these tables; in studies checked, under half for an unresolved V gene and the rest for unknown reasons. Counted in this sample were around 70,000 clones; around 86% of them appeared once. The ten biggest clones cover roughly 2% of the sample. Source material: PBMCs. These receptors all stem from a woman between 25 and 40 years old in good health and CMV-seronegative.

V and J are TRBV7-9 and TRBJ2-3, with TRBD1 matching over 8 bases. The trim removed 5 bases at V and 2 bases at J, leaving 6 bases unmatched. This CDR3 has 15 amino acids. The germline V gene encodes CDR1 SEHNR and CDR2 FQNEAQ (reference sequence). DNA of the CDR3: TGTGCCAGCAGCGGAGGACAGGGTAACACAGATACGCAGTATTTT. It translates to CASSGGQGNTDTQYF.

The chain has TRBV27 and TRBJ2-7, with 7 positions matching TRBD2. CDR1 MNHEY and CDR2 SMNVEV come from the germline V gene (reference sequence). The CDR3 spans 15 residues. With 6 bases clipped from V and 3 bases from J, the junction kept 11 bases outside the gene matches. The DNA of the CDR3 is TGTGCCAGCAGCAGGAGCGGGACCGACTTCTACGAGCAGTACTTC. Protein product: CASSRSGTDFYEQYF.

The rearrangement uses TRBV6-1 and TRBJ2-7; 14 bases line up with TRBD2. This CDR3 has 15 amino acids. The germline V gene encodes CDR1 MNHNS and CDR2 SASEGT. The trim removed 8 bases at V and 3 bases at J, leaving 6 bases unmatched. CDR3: CASQGTSGGLYEQYF. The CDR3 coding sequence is TGTGCCAGCCAAGGGACTAGCGGGGGTCTCTACGAGCAGTACTTC.

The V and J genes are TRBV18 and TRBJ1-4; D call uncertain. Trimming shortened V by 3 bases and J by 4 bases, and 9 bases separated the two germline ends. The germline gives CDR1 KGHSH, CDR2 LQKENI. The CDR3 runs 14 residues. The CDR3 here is CASSPATNNEKLFF. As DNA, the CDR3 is TGTGCCAGCTCACCGGCCACCAATAATGAAAAACTGTTTTTT.

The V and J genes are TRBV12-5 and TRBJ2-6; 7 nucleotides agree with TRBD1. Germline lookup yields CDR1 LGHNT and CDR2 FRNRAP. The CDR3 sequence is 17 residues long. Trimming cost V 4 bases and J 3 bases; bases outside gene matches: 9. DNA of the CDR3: TGTGCTAGTGGTTCCCACAGGGGAAGTGTTGGGGCCAACGTCCTGACTTTC. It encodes CASGSHRGSVGANVLTF.

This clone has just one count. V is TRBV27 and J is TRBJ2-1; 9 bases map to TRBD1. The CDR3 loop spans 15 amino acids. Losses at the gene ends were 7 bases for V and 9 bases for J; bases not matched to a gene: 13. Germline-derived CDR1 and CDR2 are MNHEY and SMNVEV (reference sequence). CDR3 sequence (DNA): TGTGCCAGCACCGAGGGGGACAGGGAAGTTGCTGAGCAGTTCTTC. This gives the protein CASTEGDREVAEQFF.

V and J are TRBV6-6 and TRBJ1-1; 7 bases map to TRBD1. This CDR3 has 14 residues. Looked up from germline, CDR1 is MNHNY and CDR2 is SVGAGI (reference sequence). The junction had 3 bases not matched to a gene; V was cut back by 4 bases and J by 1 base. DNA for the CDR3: TGTGCCAGCAGTTCCTCAGGGGGGAACACTGAAGCTTTCTTT. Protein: CASSSSGGNTEAFF.

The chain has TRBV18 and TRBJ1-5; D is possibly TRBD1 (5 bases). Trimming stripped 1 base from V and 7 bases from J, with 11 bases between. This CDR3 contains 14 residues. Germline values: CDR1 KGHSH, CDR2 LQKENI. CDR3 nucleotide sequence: TGTGCCAGCTCACCACAGGGGAAGGACCAGCCCCAGCATTTT. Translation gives CASSPQGKDQPQHF. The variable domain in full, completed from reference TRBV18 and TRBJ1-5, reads NAGVMQNPRHLVRRRGQEARLRCSPMKGHSHVYWYRQLPEEGLKFMVYLQKENIIDESGMPKERFSAEFPKEGPSILRIQQVVRGDSAAYFCASSPQGKDQPQHFGDGTRLSIL.

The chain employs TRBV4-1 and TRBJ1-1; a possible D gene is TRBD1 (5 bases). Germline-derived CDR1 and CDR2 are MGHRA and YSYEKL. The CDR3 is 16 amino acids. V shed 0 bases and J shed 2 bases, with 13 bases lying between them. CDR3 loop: CASSQDHRGLNTEAFF. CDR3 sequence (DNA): TGCGCCAGCAGCCAAGATCATAGGGGCTTAAACACTGAAGCTTTCTTT.

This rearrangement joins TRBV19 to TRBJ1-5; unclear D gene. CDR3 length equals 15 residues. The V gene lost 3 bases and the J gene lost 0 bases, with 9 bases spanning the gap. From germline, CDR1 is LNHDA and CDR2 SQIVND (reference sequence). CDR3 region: CASSIGRYSNQPQHF. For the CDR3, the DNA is TGTGCCAGTAGTATCGGGAGATATAGCAATCAGCCCCAGCATTTT.

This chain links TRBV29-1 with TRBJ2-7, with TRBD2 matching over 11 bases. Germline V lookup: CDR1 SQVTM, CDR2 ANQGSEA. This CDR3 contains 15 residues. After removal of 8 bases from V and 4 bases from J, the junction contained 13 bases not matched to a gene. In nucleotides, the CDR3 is TGCAGCTTCGGACTAGCGGGTTCGGAGTTTTACGAGCAGTACTTC. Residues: CSFGLAGSEFYEQYF.

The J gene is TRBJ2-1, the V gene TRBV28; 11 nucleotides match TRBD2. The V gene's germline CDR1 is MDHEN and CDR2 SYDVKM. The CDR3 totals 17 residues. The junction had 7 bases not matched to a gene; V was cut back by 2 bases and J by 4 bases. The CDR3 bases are TGTGCCAGCAGTTTACCTACCGGGACTAGCGGATACAATGAGCAGTTCTTC. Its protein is CASSLPTGTSGYNEQFF.

The CDR3 DNA sequence: TGTGCCAGTAATACACAGGGAGGGGTAGTCAATCAGCCCCAGCATTTT. It encodes CASNTQGGVVNQPQHF. The chain is built from TRBV19 and TRBJ1-5; the D gene is possibly TRBD1 (6 bases). The germline V gene has CDR1 LNHDA and CDR2 SQIVND (reference sequence). V lost 7 bases to trimming and J lost 3 bases, with 19 bases between them. The CDR3 is 16 residues long.

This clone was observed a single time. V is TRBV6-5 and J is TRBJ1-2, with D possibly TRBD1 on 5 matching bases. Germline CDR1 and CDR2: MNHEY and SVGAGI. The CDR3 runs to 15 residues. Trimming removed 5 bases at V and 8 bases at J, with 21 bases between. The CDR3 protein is CASSTLGASAGGYTF. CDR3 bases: TGTGCCAGCAGTACCCTTGGGGCCTCAGCCGGGGGCTACACCTTC.

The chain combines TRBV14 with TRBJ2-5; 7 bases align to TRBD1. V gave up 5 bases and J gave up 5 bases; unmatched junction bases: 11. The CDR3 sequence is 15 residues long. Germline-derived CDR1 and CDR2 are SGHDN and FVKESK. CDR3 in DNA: TGTGCCAGCAGCAGTCGACAGGGCCCGAAGGAGACCCAGTACTTC. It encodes CASSSRQGPKETQYF.

The CDR3 DNA reads as TGTGCCACTTCTCTGGACAGGGATTATGGCTACACCTTC. This sequence encodes CATSLDRDYGYTF. This sequence joins TRBV19 and TRBJ1-2, with 8 bases that match TRBD1. Germline CDR1 LNHDA, CDR2 SQIVND (reference sequence). J was trimmed by 5 bases and V by 10 bases; bases with no gene match: 9. This CDR3 contains 13 residues. The variable domain in full, completed from reference TRBV19 and TRBJ1-2, reads DGGITQSPKYLFRKEGQNVTLSCEQNLNHDAMYWYRQDPGQGLRLIYYSQIVNDFQKGDIAEGYSVSREKKESFPLTVTSAQKNPTAFYLCATSLDRDYGYTFGSGTRLTVV.

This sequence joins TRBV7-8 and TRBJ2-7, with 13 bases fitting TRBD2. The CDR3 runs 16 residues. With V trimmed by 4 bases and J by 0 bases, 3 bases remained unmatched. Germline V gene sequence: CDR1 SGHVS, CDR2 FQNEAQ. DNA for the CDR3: TGTGCCAGCAGCTGGGGACTAGCGGGAAGCTCCTACGAGCAGTACTTC. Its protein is CASSWGLAGSSYEQYF. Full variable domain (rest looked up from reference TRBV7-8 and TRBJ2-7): GAGVSQSPRYKVAKRGQDVALRCDPISGHVSLFWYQQALGQGPEFLTYFQNEAQLDKSGLPSDRFFAERPEGSVSTLKIQRTQQEDSAVYLCASSWGLAGSSYEQYFGPGTRLTVT.

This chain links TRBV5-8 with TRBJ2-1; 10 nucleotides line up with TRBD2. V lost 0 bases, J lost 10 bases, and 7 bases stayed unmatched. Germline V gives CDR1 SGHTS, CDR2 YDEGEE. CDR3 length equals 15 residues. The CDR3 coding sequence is TGTGCCAGCAGCTTGGGGCTAGCGGGAGTTACAGAGCAGTTCTTC. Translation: CASSLGLAGVTEQFF.

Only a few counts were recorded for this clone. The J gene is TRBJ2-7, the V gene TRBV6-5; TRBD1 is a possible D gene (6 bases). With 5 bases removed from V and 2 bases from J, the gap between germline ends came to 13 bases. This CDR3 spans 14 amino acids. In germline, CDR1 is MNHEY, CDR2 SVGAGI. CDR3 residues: CASSTPTGAYEQYF. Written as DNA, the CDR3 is TGTGCCAGCAGTACACCGACAGGAGCCTACGAGCAGTACTTC.

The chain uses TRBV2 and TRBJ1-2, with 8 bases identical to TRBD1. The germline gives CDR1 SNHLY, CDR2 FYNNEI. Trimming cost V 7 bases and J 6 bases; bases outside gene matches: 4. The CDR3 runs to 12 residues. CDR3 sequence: CASTRGLDGYTF. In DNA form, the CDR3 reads TGTGCCAGCACCAGGGGGCTCGATGGCTACACCTTC.

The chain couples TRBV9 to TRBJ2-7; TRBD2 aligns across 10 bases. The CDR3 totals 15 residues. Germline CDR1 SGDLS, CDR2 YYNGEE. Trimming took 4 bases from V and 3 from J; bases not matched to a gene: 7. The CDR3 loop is CASSPTLAGDYEQYF. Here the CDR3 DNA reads TGTGCCAGCAGCCCCACGCTAGCGGGAGACTACGAGCAGTACTTC.

The CDR3 spells CASSDLSYEQYF. CDR3 nucleotides: TGTGCCAGCAGTGACCTCTCCTACGAGCAGTACTTC. The chain has TRBV6-1 and TRBJ2-7, with D uncertain. The V end lost 3 bases, the J end lost 0 bases, and 3 bases lay between the germline ends. The CDR3 is made up of 12 amino acids. CDR1 is MNHNS, CDR2 SASEGT, per germline.

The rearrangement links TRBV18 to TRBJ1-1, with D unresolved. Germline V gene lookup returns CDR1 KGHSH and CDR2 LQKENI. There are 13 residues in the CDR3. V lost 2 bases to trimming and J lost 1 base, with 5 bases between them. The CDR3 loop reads CASSPAENTEAFF. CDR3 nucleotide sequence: TGTGCCAGCTCACCAGCGGAGAACACTGAAGCTTTCTTT.